Below, one TCR beta chain is given with its context. What it binds is not known. The sample comes from a study of T cell responses to AZD1222 COVID-19 vaccine. Study results and caveats: Among the donors, most were white British and more were female, and clonal diversity was possibly underestimated. Only after the peak T cell response were repertoires sampled.

Germline CDR1 is SQVTM and CDR2 is ANQGSEA. With V trimmed by 3 bases and J by 4 bases, 10 bases remained unmatched. CDR3 size: 15 residues. The protocol was immunoSEQ multiplex PCR, while the TCRdb copy is restricted to in-frame clones and leaves out a portion. The data show 150,000 to 200,000 clones, around 90% seen once. The genes are TRBV29-1 and TRBJ1-2; 8 nucleotides align to TRBD1. The receptor was derived from an adult who received the MenACWY meningococcal vaccine as a control. The material sequenced was peripheral blood, taken 28 days after the second dose of the MenACWY control vaccine. DNA of the CDR3: TGCAGCGTTGACCCAAGGCAGGGGGCGACCTATGGCTACACCTTC. Encoded protein: CSVDPRQGATYGYTF.